The 18 T cell receptor beta chains below come from one sample, sequenced in a study of vaccination and CD4 T cells after COVID-19. Cultured CD4+ T cell DNA underwent sequencing with the Oncomine TCR Beta short-read assay. Genomic DNA from cultured CD4+ T cells was extracted. Using its own MiXCR run on the PCR reads, TCRdb lists one record per CDR3 protein. Altogether 7,500 to 10,000 distinct CDR3 sequences are present, around a third being singletons, with the ten largest covering 15% to 17%. Treatment indicated: approximately 9-day PBMC culture with coronavirus spike peptide pools or control peptides (ViraFEST assay). Pre-COVID-19 pandemic sampling (2011-2018) yielded the unexposed donor's CD4+ T cells. The antigens of these receptors remain unknown. Material: CD4+ T cells from blood, cultured in vitro. All receptors derive from a human donor in good health.

The chain combines TRBV20-1 with TRBJ2-7, with TRBD2 identical over 10 bases. Per the germline V gene, CDR1 is DFQATT and CDR2 is SNEGSKA (reference sequence). V shed 3 bases and J 5 bases; nucleotides not matched to a gene: 10. The CDR3 covers 15 residues. CDR3 amino acids: CSASPSGRLENEQYF. The CDR3 DNA sequence: TGCAGTGCTAGCCCTAGCGGGAGACTTGAAAACGAGCAGTACTTC.

This clonotype occurred a few times. The V and J genes are TRBV28 and TRBJ2-5; no clear D gene. The germline gives CDR1 MDHEN, CDR2 SYDVKM. The CDR3 runs to 14 residues. V was pared by 3 bases and J by 5 bases, with 13 bases between. The CDR3 loop reads CASSFVASLETQYF. CDR3 bases: TGTGCCAGCAGTTTTGTAGCCAGTTTGGAGACCCAGTACTTC.

The chain combines TRBV30 with TRBJ1-5; D ambiguous. V lost 0 bases and J 3 bases, leaving 9 bases between the germline ends. The germline CDR1 and CDR2 sequences are GTSNPN and SVGIG (reference sequence). This CDR3 comprises 14 residues. In DNA form, the CDR3 reads TGTGCCTGGAGTGTTGGGCAGTTCAATCAGCCCCAGCATTTT. It specifies CAWSVGQFNQPQHF. The whole variable domain, remainder taken from reference TRBV30 and TRBJ1-5, is SQTIHQWPATLVQPVGSPLSLECTVEGTSNPNLYWYRQAAGRGLQLLFYSVGIGQISSEVPQNLSASRPQDRQFILSSKKLLLSDSGFYLCAWSVGQFNQPQHFGDGTRLSIL.

The sample holds a few counts of this clonotype. V and J are TRBV7-9 and TRBJ2-7; the match to TRBD1 covers 7 bases. Trimming at V came to 6 bases and at J to 0 bases, leaving 8 bases not matched to a gene. In germline, CDR1 is SEHNR, CDR2 FQNEAQ (reference sequence). This CDR3 is built from 15 residues. The CDR3 reads CASSQPGTVSYEQYF. Written as DNA, the CDR3 is TGTGCCAGCAGTCAGCCCGGGACAGTCTCCTACGAGCAGTACTTC.

Of note for this clonotype: At one of its ends the junction is not consistent with the germline gene, which may arise from a read error. This chain links TRBV27 with TRBJ1-5; D gene uncertain. The germline V gene has CDR1 MNHEY and CDR2 SMNVEV (reference sequence). The CDR3 totals 14 residues. CDR3 sequence reads: CPSSLFAGNQPQHF. The CDR3 bases are TGTCCCAGCAGTTTATTCGCGGGAAATCAGCCCCAGCATTTT.

The chain employs TRBV6-1 and TRBJ2-7, with 10 bases that match TRBD2. The CDR3 consists of 16 residues. Trimming removed 0 bases from V and 4 bases from J; junction bases left unmatched: 6. Germline lookup yields CDR1 MNHNS and CDR2 SASEGT. The CDR3 here is CASSEAFTSGIYEQYF. The CDR3 DNA reads TGTGCCAGCAGTGAAGCGTTCACTAGCGGGATATACGAGCAGTACTTC.

A few counts support this clonotype. The J gene is TRBJ2-7, the V gene TRBV28, with TRBD2 matching over 10 bases. This CDR3 has 16 residues. The germline gives CDR1 MDHEN, CDR2 SYDVKM. V was pared by 4 bases and J by 0 bases, with 6 bases of the junction left unmatched. The chain's CDR3 is CASSSLGLATSYEQYF. The DNA of the CDR3 is TGTGCCAGCAGTTCTCTGGGACTAGCGACCTCCTACGAGCAGTACTTC.

This chain links TRBV7-8 with TRBJ2-1; D is ambiguous. Germline CDR1 and CDR2: SGHVS and FQNEAQ. There are 11 residues in the CDR3. V dropped 5 bases and J dropped 5 bases, with 4 bases sitting between them. CDR3 in DNA: TGTGCCAGCAGCACCAACAATGAGCAGTTCTTC. This encodes CASSTNNEQFF.

This rearrangement joins TRBV30 to TRBJ1-2, with D maybe TRBD1 (6 bases). Trimming stripped 6 bases from V and 4 bases from J, with 15 bases between. CDR3 length equals 13 residues. The germline CDR1 and CDR2 sequences are GTSNPN and SVGIG (reference sequence). The CDR3 DNA follows: TGTGCCTGTTTTACAGGGCTTGCCTATGGCTACACCTTC. It is translated as CACFTGLAYGYTF.

This clonotype was counted only a few times. The rearrangement uses TRBV10-3 and TRBJ2-7; 9 bases match TRBD1. Germline V lookup: CDR1 ENHRY, CDR2 SYGVKD. The ends lost 11 bases at V and 5 bases at J; junction bases unmatched: 7. The CDR3 spans 12 residues. Written as DNA, the CDR3 is TGTGCCGTAGCCGGGACAGGGAACGAGCAGTACTTC. As protein: CAVAGTGNEQYF.

V gene TRBV7-9 combines with J gene TRBJ2-1; 10 positions match TRBD2. With 1 base clipped from V and 7 bases from J, the junction kept 7 bases outside the gene matches. The CDR3 loop spans 16 amino acids. CDR1 is SEHNR, CDR2 FQNEAQ, per germline (reference sequence). The DNA for the CDR3 is TGTGCCAGCAGCTTAGTAAGAGCGGGAGGGGGGAATGAGCAGTTCTTC. Amino acids: CASSLVRAGGGNEQFF.

The chain couples TRBV4-2 to TRBJ1-2; perhaps TRBD1 as D (5 bases). V was pared by 0 bases and J by 8 bases, with 10 bases between. This CDR3 comprises 13 residues. CDR1 LGHNA and CDR2 YNFKEQ come from the germline V gene. This CDR3 reads CASSQDLGTGYTF. The CDR3 nucleotides read TGTGCCAGCAGCCAAGATTTGGGGACGGGCTACACCTTC.

V gene TRBV20-1 combines with J gene TRBJ2-1, with D maybe TRBD1 (6 bases). CDR3 length: 11 amino acids. Trimming removed 0 bases at V and 16 bases at J, with 13 bases between. Germline V gene data show CDR1 as DFQATT and CDR2 as SNEGSKA (reference sequence). The CDR3 protein is CSARDGLGHFF. CDR3 nucleotides: TGCAGTGCTAGAGATGGGCTGGGACATTTCTTC.

This clonotype was observed a few times. The chain has TRBV7-2 and TRBJ1-1; D is ambiguous. The germline gives CDR1 SGHTA, CDR2 FQGNSA. This CDR3 contains 14 residues. V gave up 5 bases and J gave up 1 base, with 11 bases separating them. This CDR3 reads CASSPRIENTEAFF. The CDR3 region has the DNA TGTGCCAGCAGCCCAAGAATCGAGAACACTGAAGCTTTCTTT.

The chain recombines TRBV20-1 with TRBJ1-4; 9 bases line up with TRBD1. CDR1 is DFQATT, CDR2 SNEGSKA, per germline (reference sequence). V lost 3 bases and J lost 8; bases outside the gene matches: 4. The CDR3 loop spans 13 amino acids. The CDR3 DNA is TGCAGTGCTAGGACAGGGGGTCGCGAAAAACTGTTTTTT. Encoded protein: CSARTGGREKLFF.

This clonotype was picked up a small number of times. The chain couples TRBV4-1 to TRBJ1-2, with unresolved D. V was shortened by 1 base and J by 7 bases, with 7 bases between the two germline ends. Germline lookup yields CDR1 MGHRA and CDR2 YSYEKL. This CDR3 has 12 amino acids. CDR3 in amino acids: CASSQGLGGYTF. CDR3 nucleotide sequence: TGCGCCAGCAGCCAAGGGCTTGGTGGCTACACCTTC.

This clonotype was found a few times. V is TRBV6-2 or TRBV6-3 and J is TRBJ2-5, with 9 positions matching TRBD1. V trimming: 9 bases; J trimming: 4 bases; junction bases outside the gene matches: 12. This CDR3 has 15 residues. Germline V gene sequence: CDR1 MNHEY, CDR2 SVGEGT. CDR3 bases: TGTGCCAGTGGGGGGGGACAGGGTCAGTTAGAGACCCAGTACTTC. Residues: CASGGGQGQLETQYF.

CDR3 region: CAWSEGGQGANGYTF. The CDR3 DNA sequence: TGTGCCTGGAGCGAAGGGGGACAGGGAGCGAATGGCTACACCTTC. This sequence joins TRBV30 and TRBJ1-2, with 9 bases lining up with TRBD1. This CDR3 region has 15 residues. In germline, CDR1 is GTSNPN, CDR2 SVGIG (reference sequence). Trimming at V came to 3 bases and at J to 6 bases, leaving 11 bases not matched to a gene. Variable domain in full (rest from reference TRBV30 and TRBJ1-2): SQTIHQWPATLVQPVGSPLSLECTVEGTSNPNLYWYRQAAGRGLQLLFYSVGIGQISSEVPQNLSASRPQDRQFILSSKKLLLSDSGFYLCAWSEGGQGANGYTFGSGTRLTVV.